Each of the 27 T cell receptor beta chains below was sequenced from the same sample in a study of CD8 T cells in ankylosing spondylitis. Findings and caveats of the study: A TCR beta motif of roughly eight highly homologous variants seemed to mark ankylosing spondylitis blood.

Their antigens are not known. TCRdb reanalysed the 5' RACE reads using MiXCR and keeps one entry per CDR3 protein. Of about 540,000 distinct CDR3 sequences listed, roughly 13% are singletons. Sequencing was carried out using blood, either unsorted or a sorted T cell fraction (not recorded which). Source of these receptors: a male donor with ankylosing spondylitis.

The rearrangement joins TRBV27 to TRBJ1-3; D is unresolved. This CDR3 region has 16 residues. Germline loops: CDR1 MNHEY, CDR2 SMNVEV (reference sequence). Deletions cut 4 bases from V and 0 bases from J, with 13 bases between. This CDR3 is CASSSDPGNSGNTIYF. CDR3 sequence (DNA): TGTGCCAGCAGTTCAGATCCGGGAAACTCTGGAAACACCATATATTTT.

V is TRBV3-1 and J is TRBJ2-2; 10 bases are shared with TRBD2. The CDR3 covers 16 residues. J was trimmed by 6 bases and V by 4 bases; bases with no gene match: 8. The germline gives CDR1 LGHDT, CDR2 YNNKEL (reference sequence). The CDR3 DNA follows: TGTGCCAGCAGCCCCGTAGCGGGAGGTGTGGCCGGGGAGCTGTTTTTT. This translates into CASSPVAGGVAGELFF. The full variable domain, in which reference TRBV3-1 and TRBJ2-2 provide the parts outside the CDR3, is DTAVSQTPKYLVTQMGNDKSIKCEQNLGHDTMYWYKQDSKKFLKIMFSYNNKELIINETVPNRFSPKSPDKAHLNLHINSLELGDSAVYFCASSPVAGGVAGELFFGEGSRLTVL.

The chain has TRBV4-2 and TRBJ2-7; TRBD2 is a possible D gene (6 bases). V was cut by 0 bases and J by 5 bases, with 17 bases left in between. The germline gives CDR1 LGHNA, CDR2 YNFKEQ. The CDR3 has 16 residues. CDR3 in amino acids: CASSQDLRGSENEQYF. Written as DNA, the CDR3 is TGTGCCAGCAGCCAAGATCTACGGGGGAGTGAAAACGAGCAGTACTTC.

This clonotype was observed a handful of times. The chain has TRBV2 and TRBJ1-4, with D possibly matching TRBD1 (5 bases). The CDR3 has 13 amino acids. Germline V CDR1 and CDR2: SNHLY, FYNNEI. Trimming took 7 bases from V and 4 from J, leaving 10 bases between them. DNA for the CDR3: TGTGCCAGCACAAGGGGCCTTAATGAAAAACTGTTTTTT. Translation: CASTRGLNEKLFF.

The CDR3, as DNA: TGTGCCAGCAGTGAAACCCGCGACACTGAAGCTTTCTTT. It specifies CASSETRDTEAFF. The chain has TRBV6-1 and TRBJ1-1; D is ambiguous. The CDR3 has 13 residues. The V end lost 2 bases, the J end lost 3 bases, and 7 bases lay between the germline ends. Germline CDR1 and CDR2: MNHNS and SASEGT.

The rearrangement links TRBV20-1 to TRBJ2-5; 12 positions match TRBD2. V lost 1 base and J lost 1; bases outside the gene matches: 4. This CDR3 is 16 amino acids long. The germline V gene encodes CDR1 DFQATT and CDR2 SNEGSKA (reference sequence). CDR3 sequence (DNA): TGCAGTGCTAGAGTAGGGACTAGCGGGTCCCAAGAGACCCAGTACTTC. This sequence encodes CSARVGTSGSQETQYF.

The table lists this clonotype with a few counts. It is unclear where the CDR3 begins or ends on the DNA, so no DNA is shown, and the CDR3 is as TCRdb lists it. The chain uses TRBV4-1 and TRBJ2-1. From its first to its last residue, the CDR3 has 14 amino acids. CDR1 MGHRA and CDR2 YSYEKL come from the germline V gene. The CDR3 is CASSQDWASGAEFF.

The chain couples TRBV29-1 to TRBJ1-1; 8 bases match TRBD1. This CDR3 is built from 15 residues. Per germline, CDR1 SQVTM and CDR2 ANQGSEA. The CDR3 is CIVRGSGQGGTEAFF. CDR3 DNA: TGCATCGTAAGAGGGTCAGGACAGGGTGGCACTGAAGCTTTCTTT.

This clonotype was counted only a few times. CDR3 sequence: CSARGGTPPDTQYF. DNA for the CDR3: TGCAGTGCTAGAGGAGGGACTCCTCCAGATACGCAGTATTTT. The chain employs TRBV20-1 and TRBJ2-3; D might be TRBD2 (6 bases). The CDR3 extends over 14 amino acids. Per the germline V gene, CDR1 is DFQATT and CDR2 is SNEGSKA (reference sequence). The V gene lost 1 base and the J gene lost 4 bases, with 12 bases spanning the gap.

Details on this clonotype: One junction end disagrees with the germline gene, perhaps due to a read error. The chain recombines TRBV29-1 with TRBJ2-1, with 8 bases aligning to TRBD2. The CDR3 totals 13 residues. From germline, CDR1 is SQVTM and CDR2 ANQGSEA. This CDR3 is CSVEAGVGVEQFF. The CDR3 coding sequence is TGCAGCGTGGAAGCGGGAGTGGGAGTTGAGCAGTTCTTC.

This clonotype was counted a few times. The junction shows a germline mismatch at one end, possibly a read error. The V and J genes are TRBV27 and TRBJ2-1; D possibly matches TRBD1 or TRBD2 (5 bases each). Germline CDR1 reads MNHEY; CDR2 reads SMNVEV (reference sequence). The CDR3 is 14 residues long. The chain's CDR3 is CASRLWGSDNEQFF. For the CDR3, the DNA is TGTGCCAGCAGATTATGGGGGTCTGACAATGAGCAGTTCTTC.

The table lists this clonotype with a count of one. The chain recombines TRBV30 with TRBJ2-2, with D possibly matching TRBD1 (6 bases). The CDR3 is 13 amino acids. Per germline, CDR1 GTSNPN and CDR2 SVGIG (reference sequence). The V end was cut by 5 bases, the J end by 1 base, with 8 bases between. DNA of the CDR3: TGTGCCTGGTTGGGACAGAACACCGGGGAGCTGTTTTTT. It encodes CAWLGQNTGELFF.

This clonotype has a handful of counts. J is TRBJ2-3 and V is TRBV29-1; D not certain. V lost 8 bases and J lost 3, with 6 bases in between. In germline, CDR1 is SQVTM, CDR2 ANQGSEA. The CDR3 has 10 residues. CDR3 region: CSTRTDTQYF. The CDR3 DNA reads TGCAGCACCCGGACAGATACGCAGTATTTT.

This clonotype came up a few times. The CDR3 region is CASSSPGTVWEQYV. The CDR3, as DNA: TGTGCCAGCAGCAGTCCCGGGACAGTTTGGGAGCAGTACGTC. The chain has TRBV21-1 and TRBJ2-7; the table's D call TRBD1 went unverified against the DNA. TRBV21-1 is an annotated pseudogene. The CDR3 sequence is 14 residues long.

This clonotype was observed a handful of times. The rearrangement uses TRBV20-1 and TRBJ1-1; 7 positions match TRBD1. CDR3 length: 15 residues. In germline, CDR1 is DFQATT, CDR2 SNEGSKA (reference sequence). V lost 6 bases to trimming and J lost 0 bases; unmatched junction nucleotides: 10. The CDR3 bases are TGCAGTGCCCCAGGGGGGTTTTCAATGAACACTGAAGCTTTCTTT. Translating gives CSAPGGFSMNTEAFF.

The V and J genes are TRBV5-1 and TRBJ2-3; maybe TRBD2 (5 bases). Deletions cut 4 bases from V and 1 base from J, with 13 bases between. Per the germline V gene, CDR1 is SGHRS and CDR2 is YFSETQ. This CDR3 contains 15 residues. Written as DNA, the CDR3 is TGCGCCAGCAGCCTCGGGATTCTCGGCACAGATACGCAGTATTTT. It is translated as CASSLGILGTDTQYF.

V usage is TRBV20-1 and J usage is TRBJ2-3; 12 bases agree with TRBD2. The junction had 6 bases not matched to a gene; V was cut back by 1 base and J by 4 bases. The CDR3 length is 16 residues. Germline CDR1 is DFQATT and CDR2 is SNEGSKA (reference sequence). CDR3 bases: TGCAGTGCTAGAGCCATTGCTAGCGGGAGGGCAGATACGCAGTATTTT. It is translated as CSARAIASGRADTQYF.

V is TRBV30 and J is TRBJ2-7; D is perhaps TRBD2 (7 bases). Germline CDR1 and CDR2: GTSNPN and SVGIG (reference sequence). There are 12 residues in the CDR3. V was shortened by 3 bases and J by 6 bases, with 12 bases between the two germline ends. The CDR3 loop is CAWSLRGGEQYV. The CDR3 region has the DNA TGTGCCTGGAGCCTAAGGGGGGGCGAGCAGTACGTC.

This clonotype showed up just a few times. The chain is built from TRBV18 and TRBJ1-6; D gene ambiguous. The germline V and J ends were trimmed by 3 bases and 9 bases, with 15 bases remaining between them. Germline values: CDR1 KGHSH, CDR2 LQKENI. The CDR3 length is 15 residues. CDR3 nucleotide sequence: TGTGCCAGCTCACCCCGATCCGGCTCGGGTTCACCCCTCCACTTT. Its protein product is CASSPRSGSGSPLHF.

The sample holds a few counts of this clonotype. The chain uses TRBV28 and TRBJ1-1; perhaps TRBD1 as D (6 bases). The germline V and J ends were trimmed by 7 bases and 1 base, with 16 bases remaining between them. This CDR3 has 15 amino acids. Germline V gene data show CDR1 as MDHEN and CDR2 as SYDVKM. CDR3 amino acids: CASTIRGDSNTEAFF. The CDR3 region has the DNA TGTGCCAGCACCATTAGGGGGGACTCGAACACTGAAGCTTTCTTT. Based on the CDR3 plus reference TRBV28 and TRBJ1-1, the full variable domain is DVKVTQSSRYLVKRTGEKVFLECVQDMDHENMFWYRQDPGLGLRLIYFSYDVKMKEKGDIPEGYSVSREKKERFSLILESASTNQTSMYLCASTIRGDSNTEAFFGQGTRLTVV.

The chain employs TRBV29-1 and TRBJ2-3; 8 bases align to TRBD1. Germline V lookup: CDR1 SQVTM, CDR2 ANQGSEA. The CDR3 totals 13 residues. Trimming took 4 bases from V and 5 from J; bases not matched to a gene: 5. The CDR3 spells CSVVGQGVDTQYF. In DNA, the CDR3 is TGCAGCGTTGTTGGACAGGGTGTAGATACGCAGTATTTT.

The chain recombines TRBV19 with TRBJ2-2; possible D gene TRBD2, 6 bases. Trimming removed 3 bases from V and 6 bases from J, with 17 bases in between. Germline V gives CDR1 LNHDA, CDR2 SQIVND (reference sequence). The CDR3 is 16 amino acids. CDR3 in amino acids: CASSMVAGNFPGELFF. In DNA form, the CDR3 reads TGTGCCAGTAGTATGGTGGCGGGAAATTTTCCCGGGGAGCTGTTTTTT. The whole variable domain, filled in from reference TRBV19 and TRBJ2-2, reads DGGITQSPKYLFRKEGQNVTLSCEQNLNHDAMYWYRQDPGQGLRLIYYSQIVNDFQKGDIAEGYSVSREKKESFPLTVTSAQKNPTAFYLCASSMVAGNFPGELFFGEGSRLTVL.

CDR3 loop: CSANREERSSEQFF. The CDR3 DNA sequence: TGCAGTGCTAATCGGGAAGAGCGTTCAAGTGAGCAGTTCTTC. The rearrangement joins TRBV20-1 to TRBJ2-1, with D perhaps TRBD2 (5 bases). V was clipped by 4 bases and J by 9 bases, with 19 bases between them. The germline CDR1 and CDR2 sequences are DFQATT and SNEGSKA (reference sequence). The CDR3 has 14 amino acids.

The chain couples TRBV24-1 to TRBJ2-1; 13 bases line up with TRBD2. This CDR3 has 16 amino acids. Per the germline V gene, CDR1 is KGHDR and CDR2 is SFDVKD. V lost 4 bases and J lost 4; bases outside the gene matches: 3. The CDR3 DNA reads TGTGCCACCAGTGACCCGACTAGCGGGAGGTACAATGAGCAGTTCTTC. It encodes CATSDPTSGRYNEQFF.

The chain is built from TRBV5-1 and TRBJ2-3; 8 nucleotides align to TRBD2. The V gene end was trimmed by 4 bases and the J gene end by 8 bases; junction bases not matched to a gene: 15. The CDR3 runs to 16 residues. CDR1 and CDR2 (germline): SGHRS, YFSETQ. CDR3 nucleotides: TGCGCCAGCAGCCCCTTCGGGACTAGACCCCCATCTACGCAGTATTTT. Protein product: CASSPFGTRPPSTQYF.

The sample holds a few counts of this clonotype. This rearrangement joins TRBV10-1 to TRBJ2-1, with 8 positions matching TRBD2. The ends lost 8 bases at V and 8 bases at J; junction bases unmatched: 14. The CDR3 runs 15 residues. Germline V gives CDR1 WNHNN, CDR2 SYGVQD (reference sequence). The CDR3 loop is CASRGAGEGGYEQFF. The CDR3, as DNA: TGCGCCAGCCGCGGAGCGGGAGAGGGAGGGTATGAGCAGTTCTTC.

This sequence joins TRBV20-1 and TRBJ2-5; D is ambiguous. The germline gives CDR1 DFQATT, CDR2 SNEGSKA (reference sequence). There are 13 residues in the CDR3. Trimming took off 5 bases at V and 5 bases at J, with 15 bases between the two ends. The CDR3: CSARSPTVETQYF. The CDR3 region has the DNA TGCAGTGCTCGTTCCCCTACTGTTGAGACCCAGTACTTC.